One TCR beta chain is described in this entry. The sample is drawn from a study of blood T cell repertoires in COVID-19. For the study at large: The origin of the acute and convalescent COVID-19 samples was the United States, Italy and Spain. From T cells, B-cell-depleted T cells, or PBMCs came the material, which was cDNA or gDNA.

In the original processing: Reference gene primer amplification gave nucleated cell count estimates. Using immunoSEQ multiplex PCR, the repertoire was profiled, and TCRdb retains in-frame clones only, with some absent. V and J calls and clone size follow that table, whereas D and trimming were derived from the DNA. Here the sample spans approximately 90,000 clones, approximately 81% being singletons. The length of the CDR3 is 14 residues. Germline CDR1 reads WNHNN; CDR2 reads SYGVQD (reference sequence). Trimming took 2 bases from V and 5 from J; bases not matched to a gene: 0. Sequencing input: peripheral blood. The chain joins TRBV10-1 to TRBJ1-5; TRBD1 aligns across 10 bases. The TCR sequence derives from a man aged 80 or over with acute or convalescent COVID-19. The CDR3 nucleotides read TGCGCCAGCAGTGAGGGACAGGGGGATCAGCCCCAGCATTTT. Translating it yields CASSEGQGDQPQHF.